Listed here are 3 T cell receptor beta chains from one sample, sequenced in a study of blood T cell repertoires in COVID-19. The protocol was immunoSEQ multiplex PCR, while the TCRdb copy is restricted to in-frame clones and leaves out a portion. This sample has some 360,000 clones, with about 88% found just once. Input material: PBMCs or T cells enriched from blood (not recorded which). The receptors shown here come from a woman under 40 who had been exposed to COVID-19.

The V gene is TRBV6-5, the J gene TRBJ1-1; D is perhaps TRBD1 (6 bases). The CDR3 contains 16 residues. V was trimmed by 2 bases and J by 6 bases, leaving 19 bases between them. Germline V gives CDR1 MNHEY, CDR2 SVGAGI. For the CDR3, the DNA is TGTGCCAGCAGTTACCGACAGGCACCCGGCAAGGCTGAAGCTTTCTTT. It codes for CASSYRQAPGKAEAFF.

J is TRBJ1-1 and V is TRBV10-2; D is possibly TRBD1 (5 bases). This CDR3 contains 13 residues. The germline V gene encodes CDR1 WSHSY and CDR2 SAAADI. The V gene lost 3 bases and the J gene lost 4 bases, with 9 bases spanning the gap. CDR3 sequence (DNA): TGCGCCAGCAGTGACAGGCAGGGCACTGAAGCTTTCTTT. Its protein product is CASSDRQGTEAFF.

This clone was seen ten or more times. This rearrangement joins TRBV7-9 to TRBJ2-2, with a tentative D call TRBD1 (6 bases). The CDR3 loop spans 14 amino acids. Germline V lookup: CDR1 SEHNR, CDR2 FQNEAQ (reference sequence). V lost 6 bases and J lost 5, with 13 bases in between. The CDR3 coding sequence is TGTGCCAGCAGTAGGGGCAGGGGAACCGGGGAGCTGTTTTTT. It encodes CASSRGRGTGELFF.